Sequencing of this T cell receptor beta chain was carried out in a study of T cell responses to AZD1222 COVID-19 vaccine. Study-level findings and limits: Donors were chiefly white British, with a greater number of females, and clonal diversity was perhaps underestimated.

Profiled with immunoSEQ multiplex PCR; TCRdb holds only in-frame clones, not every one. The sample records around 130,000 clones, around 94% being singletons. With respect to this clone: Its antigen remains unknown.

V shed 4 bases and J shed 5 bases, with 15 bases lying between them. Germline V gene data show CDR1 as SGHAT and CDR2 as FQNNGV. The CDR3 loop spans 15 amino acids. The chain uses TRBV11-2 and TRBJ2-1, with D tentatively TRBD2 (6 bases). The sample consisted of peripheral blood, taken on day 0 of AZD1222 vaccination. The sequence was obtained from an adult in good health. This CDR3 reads CASSSHRGLHNEQFF. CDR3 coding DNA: TGTGCCAGCAGCTCTCACCGGGGACTTCACAATGAGCAGTTCTTC.